This record concerns one TCR beta chain sequence. This record belongs to a study of CD8+CD57+ T cells in acquired aplastic anemia. The template for TCR beta VDJ and CDR3 sequence profiling was genomic DNA. MiXCR, applied by TCRdb to the reads, yields one record per CDR3 protein. The repertoire holds 200,000 or so distinct CDR3 sequences, with 55% to 65% as singletons. Previously, flow cytometry had revealed CD8+CD57+ cell expansion in the patients chosen for sequencing. Sequencing used sorted CD4+, CD8+, or CD8+CD57+ T cells (not recorded which) from PBMCs. The clonotype was recovered from a human donor with aplastic anemia.

CDR3 DNA: TGCAGTGCTAGAGCATTGGACACCCAAGAGACCCAGTACTTC. This gives the protein CSARALDTQETQYF. V gene TRBV20-1 combines with J gene TRBJ2-5, with a tentative D call TRBD1 (5 bases). Germline lookup yields CDR1 DFQATT and CDR2 SNEGSKA (reference sequence). The CDR3 sequence is 14 residues long. Trimming cost V 1 base and J 1 base, with 10 bases left between them.